What follows are 18 T cell receptor beta chains derived from one specimen sequenced in a study of technical replicates of blood from several donors. This table comes from immunoSEQ multiplex PCR, and its TCRdb copy is limited to in-frame clones, with some not included. The sample has around 100,000 clones; roughly 95% are singletons. The sequenced sample consisted of T cells isolated from PBMCs. The receptors derive from a human donor in good health.

This chain connects TRBV19 to TRBJ2-1; D is undetermined. Germline-derived CDR1 and CDR2 are LNHDA and SQIVND (reference sequence). Between the trimmed V and J ends, which lost 7 bases and 3 bases, there was a span of 13 bases. The CDR3 covers 14 residues. The DNA for the CDR3 is TGTGCCAGTATCGTCCGCGCCGACTACAATGAGCAGTTCTTC. Its translation is CASIVRADYNEQFF.

This rearrangement joins TRBV7-2 to TRBJ2-4; D is unresolved. The CDR3 is 14 residues long. The ends were cut back, 1 base at V and 0 bases at J, with 4 bases in the middle. Per germline, CDR1 SGHTA and CDR2 FQGNSA. The CDR3 protein is CASSLVVAKNIQYF. In DNA, the CDR3 is TGTGCCAGCAGCTTAGTAGTAGCCAAAAACATTCAGTACTTC.

The chain has TRBV7-9 and TRBJ1-3; TRBD1 matches 8 bases. Germline CDR1 is SEHNR and CDR2 is FQNEAQ (reference sequence). This CDR3 has 13 amino acids. With 3 bases clipped from V and 8 bases from J, the junction kept 3 bases outside the gene matches. The CDR3 nucleotides are TGTGCCAGCAGCTTCCAACAGGGGGACACCATATATTTT. Translated: CASSFQQGDTIYF. The whole variable domain, filled in from reference TRBV7-9 and TRBJ1-3, reads DTGVSQNPRHKITKRGQNVTFRCDPISEHNRLYWYRQTLGQGPEFLTYFQNEAQLEKSRLLSDRFSAERPKGSFSTLEIQRTEQGDSAMYLCASSFQQGDTIYFGEGSWLTVV.

This chain joins TRBV29-1 and TRBJ2-7; 11 nucleotides match TRBD2. Germline V gene sequence: CDR1 SQVTM, CDR2 ANQGSEA. This CDR3 is built from 13 residues. The junction had 5 bases not matched to a gene; V was cut back by 7 bases and J by 3 bases. The CDR3 here is CSARLAGYYEQYF. For the CDR3, the DNA is TGCAGCGCCAGACTAGCGGGATACTACGAGCAGTACTTC.

The rearrangement links TRBV11-3 to TRBJ2-3; D is possibly TRBD1 (5 bases). CDR1 is SGHNT and CDR2 is YENEEA in the germline V gene. Trimming took off 4 bases at V and 2 bases at J, with 13 bases between the two ends. CDR3 length: 15 amino acids. This chain's CDR3 is CASSSLTDSTDTQYF. The CDR3 DNA follows: TGTGCCAGCAGCTCACTGACAGACTCCACAGATACGCAGTATTTT.

The rearrangement uses TRBV4-1 and TRBJ2-3, with D tentatively TRBD2 (5 bases). V gave up 0 bases and J gave up 4 bases, with 11 bases separating them. The CDR3 spans 15 residues. Germline lookup yields CDR1 MGHRA and CDR2 YSYEKL. DNA of the CDR3: TGCGCCAGCAGCCAAGAAAACGGGGTCTCAGATACGCAGTATTTT. Amino acids: CASSQENGVSDTQYF.

The chain combines TRBV9 with TRBJ2-7, with a possible D match to TRBD1 (6 bases). Germline V gene lookup returns CDR1 SGDLS and CDR2 YYNGEE. This CDR3 contains 15 residues. V was clipped by 6 bases and J by 0 bases, with 16 bases between them. As DNA, the CDR3 is TGTGCCAGCAACTCAGGGGATTCAGCCTCCTACGAGCAGTACTTC. Translating it yields CASNSGDSASYEQYF.

The gene calls are TRBV28 and TRBJ2-1; 10 bases are a match to TRBD1. The CDR3 loop spans 17 amino acids. Germline V lookup: CDR1 MDHEN, CDR2 SYDVKM. V shed 2 bases and J 2 bases; nucleotides not matched to a gene: 6. The CDR3 spells CASSLPRDRGPYNEQFF. The CDR3 coding sequence is TGTGCCAGCAGTTTACCTAGAGACAGGGGGCCCTACAATGAGCAGTTCTTC. Full variable domain (missing parts from reference TRBV28 and TRBJ2-1): DVKVTQSSRYLVKRTGEKVFLECVQDMDHENMFWYRQDPGLGLRLIYFSYDVKMKEKGDIPEGYSVSREKKERFSLILESASTNQTSMYLCASSLPRDRGPYNEQFFGPGTRLTVL.

V gene TRBV29-1 combines with J gene TRBJ2-3; perhaps TRBD2 as D (6 bases). With 7 bases removed from V and 2 bases from J, the gap between germline ends came to 13 bases. This CDR3 has 13 residues. Germline lookup yields CDR1 SQVTM and CDR2 ANQGSEA. CDR3: CSAGTLDTDTQYF. CDR3 bases: TGCAGCGCTGGGACTTTGGACACAGATACGCAGTATTTT.

The chain recombines TRBV11-3 with TRBJ1-4; D possibly corresponds to TRBD1 (5 bases). CDR3 length equals 15 residues. V was shortened by 5 bases and J by 8 bases, with 18 bases between the two germline ends. CDR1 and CDR2 from the germline V gene are SGHNT and YENEEA. In DNA, the CDR3 is TGTGCCAGCAGCAAACCGGGGCGGGAAGAGGAAAAACTGTTTTTT. Protein: CASSKPGREEEKLFF.

The chain links TRBV16 to TRBJ1-5; D possibly corresponds to TRBD1 (6 bases). The CDR3 consists of 14 residues. From germline, CDR1 is KGHSY and CDR2 FQNENV. V lost 2 bases and J lost 8, with 13 bases in between. The CDR3 bases are TGTGCCAGCAGCCAAAGGGACACCGTAAAGCCCCAGCATTTT. This sequence encodes CASSQRDTVKPQHF. Full variable domain (rest looked up from reference TRBV16 and TRBJ1-5): GEEVAQTPKHLVRGEGQKAKLYCAPIKGHSYVFWYQQVLKNEFKFLISFQNENVFDETGMPKERFSAKCLPNSPCSLEIQATKLEDSAVYFCASSQRDTVKPQHFGDGTRLSIL.

V usage is TRBV5-8 and J usage is TRBJ1-5; D uncertain. The V end lost 1 base, the J end lost 5 bases, and 7 bases lay between the germline ends. The germline V gene has CDR1 SGHTS and CDR2 YDEGEE. The CDR3 contains 13 residues. This CDR3 reads CASSLNSHQPQHF. Here the CDR3 DNA reads TGTGCCAGCAGCTTGAACAGCCATCAGCCCCAGCATTTT.

The CDR3 is CASNKGLAKETQYF. As DNA, the CDR3 is TGTGCCAGCAATAAGGGACTAGCTAAAGAGACCCAGTACTTC. This chain connects TRBV6-1 to TRBJ2-5; TRBD2 matches at 9 bases. The CDR3 has 14 amino acids. The germline CDR1 and CDR2 sequences are MNHNS and SASEGT. V shed 7 bases and J 3 bases; nucleotides not matched to a gene: 6.

This chain joins TRBV7-9 and TRBJ2-1; TRBD2 agrees at 7 bases. Germline CDR1 reads SEHNR; CDR2 reads FQNEAQ (reference sequence). J lost 10 bases, V lost 0 bases, and 3 bases had no gene match. The CDR3 totals 13 residues. CDR3 loop: CASSLALGGEQFF. CDR3 coding DNA: TGTGCCAGCAGCTTAGCGCTGGGGGGGGAGCAGTTCTTC. Full variable domain (missing parts from reference TRBV7-9 and TRBJ2-1): DTGVSQNPRHKITKRGQNVTFRCDPISEHNRLYWYRQTLGQGPEFLTYFQNEAQLEKSRLLSDRFSAERPKGSFSTLEIQRTEQGDSAMYLCASSLALGGEQFFGPGTRLTVL.

V and J are TRBV28 and TRBJ1-5, with a tentative D call TRBD1 (5 bases). Between the trimmed V and J ends, which lost 5 bases and 9 bases, there was a span of 14 bases. The CDR3 is 13 residues long. The germline V gene encodes CDR1 MDHEN and CDR2 SYDVKM. The CDR3 sequence: CASSPAVGGPQHF. CDR3 coding DNA: TGTGCCAGCAGTCCCGCGGTCGGGGGGCCCCAGCATTTT. The whole variable domain, filled in from reference TRBV28 and TRBJ1-5, reads DVKVTQSSRYLVKRTGEKVFLECVQDMDHENMFWYRQDPGLGLRLIYFSYDVKMKEKGDIPEGYSVSREKKERFSLILESASTNQTSMYLCASSPAVGGPQHFGDGTRLSIL.

V and J are TRBV6-5 and TRBJ1-1; D is perhaps TRBD1 (6 bases). Germline CDR1 and CDR2: MNHEY and SVGAGI. V shed 2 bases and J shed 5 bases, with 12 bases lying between them. The CDR3 is made up of 14 amino acids. CDR3: CASSYRSGETEAFF. The CDR3 DNA follows: TGTGCCAGCAGTTACCGCTCAGGGGAAACTGAAGCTTTCTTT.

The chain joins TRBV4-1 to TRBJ1-2; D is uncertain. V was pared by 0 bases and J by 0 bases, with 11 bases between. Per germline, CDR1 MGHRA and CDR2 YSYEKL. This CDR3 comprises 16 residues. This CDR3 reads CASSQEGTRANYGYTF. DNA for the CDR3: TGCGCCAGCAGCCAAGAAGGTACTAGAGCTAACTATGGCTACACCTTC.

This chain uses TRBV6-6 with TRBJ1-5, with D tentatively TRBD1 (6 bases). This CDR3 has 15 residues. Germline V gene sequence: CDR1 MNHNY, CDR2 SVGAGI (reference sequence). Trimming took off 5 bases at V and 3 bases at J, with 14 bases between the two ends. CDR3: CASSPNDRNNQPQHF. Here the CDR3 DNA reads TGTGCCAGCAGTCCTAATGACAGGAACAATCAGCCCCAGCATTTT.